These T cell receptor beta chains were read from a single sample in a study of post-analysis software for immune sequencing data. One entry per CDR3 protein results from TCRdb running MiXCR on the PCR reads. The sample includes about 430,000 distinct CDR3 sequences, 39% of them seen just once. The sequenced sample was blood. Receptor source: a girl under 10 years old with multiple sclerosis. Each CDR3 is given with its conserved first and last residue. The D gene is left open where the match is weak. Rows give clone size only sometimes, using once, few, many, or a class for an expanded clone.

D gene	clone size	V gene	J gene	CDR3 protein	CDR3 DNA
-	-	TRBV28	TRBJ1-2	CASSGQPNRNYGYTF	TGTGCCAGCAGCGGACAGCCTAACCGTAACTATGGCTACACCTTC
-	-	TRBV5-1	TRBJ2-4	CASSSTVMQNIQYF	TGCGCCAGCAGCTCGACGGTAATGCAGAACATTCAGTACTTC
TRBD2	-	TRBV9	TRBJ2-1	CASSEAGGSYNEQFF	TGTGCCAGCAGCGAAGCGGGGGGGTCCTACAATGAGCAGTTCTTC
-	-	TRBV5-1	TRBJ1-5	CASICVQPQHF	TGCGCCAGCATTTGCGTCCAGCCCCAGCATTTT
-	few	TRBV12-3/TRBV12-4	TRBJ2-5	CASSSPGAAETQYF	TGTGCCAGCAGTTCCCCCGGGGCTGCAGAGACCCAGTACTTC
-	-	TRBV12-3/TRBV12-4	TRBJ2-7	CASSPRGDQSYEQYF	TGTGCCAGCAGCCCGAGGGGGGATCAATCCTACGAGCAGTACTTC
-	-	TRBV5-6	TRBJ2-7	CASSLLGKVTGTTYEQYF	TGTGCCAGCAGCTTACTTGGGAAGGTAACCGGGACAACCTACGAGCAGTACTTC
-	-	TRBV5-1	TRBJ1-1	CASSLGGGGTEAFF	TGCGCCAGCAGCTTGGGTGGGGGGGGCACTGAAGCTTTCTTT
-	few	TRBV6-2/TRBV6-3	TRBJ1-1	CASSRRQMNTEAFF	TGTGCCAGCAGCAGAAGACAGATGAACACTGAAGCTTTCTTT
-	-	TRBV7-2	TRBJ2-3	CASSLKRVSTDTQYF	TGTGCCAGCAGCTTAAAGCGGGTTAGCACAGATACGCAGTATTTT
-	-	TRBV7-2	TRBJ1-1	CASSFYPQMNTEAFF	TGTGCCAGCAGCTTTTATCCCCAGATGAACACTGAAGCTTTCTTT
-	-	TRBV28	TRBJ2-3	CASSFSSGAVTDTQYF	TGTGCCAGCAGTTTTTCGTCGGGGGCGGTCACAGATACGCAGTATTTT
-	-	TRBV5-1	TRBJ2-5	CASSSNRDRGKMQQYF	TGCGCCAGCAGCTCTAACAGGGACCGAGGGAAAATGCAGCAGTACTTC
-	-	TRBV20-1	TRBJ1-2	CSGRSQDDYGYTF	TGCAGTGGTAGATCTCAGGATGACTATGGCTACACCTTC
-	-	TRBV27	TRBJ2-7	CASRTASSYEQYF	TGTGCCAGCCGGACAGCTAGCTCCTACGAGCAGTACTTC
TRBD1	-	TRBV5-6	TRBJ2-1	CARPRDRPNNEQFF	TGTGCCAGACCCCGGGACAGGCCTAACAATGAGCAGTTCTTC
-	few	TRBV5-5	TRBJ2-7	CASSLVDGSSYEQYF	TGTGCCAGCAGCTTGGTCGACGGCAGCTCCTACGAGCAGTACTTC
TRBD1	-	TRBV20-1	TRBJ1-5	CSARGTDARFNQPQHF	TGCAGTGCTAGGGGGACAGATGCAAGATTCAATCAGCCCCAGCATTTT
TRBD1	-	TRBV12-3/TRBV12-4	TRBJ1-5	CASSQTGGQPQHF	TGTGCCAGCAGTCAGACAGGGGGTCAGCCCCAGCATTTT
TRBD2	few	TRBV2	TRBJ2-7	CASRAGGNSYEQYF	TGTGCCAGCAGAGCGGGGGGCAACTCCTACGAGCAGTACTTC
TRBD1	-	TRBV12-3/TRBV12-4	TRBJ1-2	CASPNRGLYGYTF	TGTGCCAGCCCTAACAGGGGTTTATATGGCTACACCTTC
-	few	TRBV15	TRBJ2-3	CATSRLTLSTDTQYF	TGTGCCACCAGCAGGCTCACCCTTAGCACAGATACGCAGTATTTT
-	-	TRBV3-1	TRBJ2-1	CASSPRLESYNEQFF	TGTGCCAGCAGCCCTCGGTTGGAGTCTTACAATGAGCAGTTCTTC
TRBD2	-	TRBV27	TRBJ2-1	CASKSGGHEQFF	TGTGCCAGCAAATCGGGGGGTCATGAGCAGTTCTTC
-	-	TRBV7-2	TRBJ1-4	CASSLVVGANEKLFF	TGTGCCAGCAGCTTAGTGGTGGGGGCTAATGAAAAACTGTTTTTT
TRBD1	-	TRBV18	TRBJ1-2	CASSPGQAELINYGYTF	TGTGCCAGCTCACCGGGACAGGCGGAGCTAATTAACTATGGCTACACCTTC
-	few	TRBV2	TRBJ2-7	CARGTTYSLAHEQYF	TGTGCCAGAGGTACTACATACAGTCTGGCGCACGAGCAGTACTTC
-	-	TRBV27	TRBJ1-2	CASSSYNDRKSGYTF	TGTGCCAGCAGTTCGTATAACGACAGGAAAAGTGGCTACACCTTC
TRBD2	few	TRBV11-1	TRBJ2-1	CASSLVLAGPGIDNEQFF	TGTGCCAGCAGCTTAGTGCTAGCGGGACCCGGGATAGACAATGAGCAGTTCTTC
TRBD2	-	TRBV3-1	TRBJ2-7	CASTTGTSGGLYEQYF	TGTGCCAGCACCACAGGGACTAGCGGGGGACTCTACGAGCAGTACTTC
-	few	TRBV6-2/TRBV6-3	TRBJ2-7	CAGSPLDFSSYEQYF	TGTGCCGGCAGTCCTTTGGATTTTAGCTCCTACGAGCAGTACTTC
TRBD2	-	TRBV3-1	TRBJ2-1	CASSRLASYNEQFF	TGTGCCAGCAGCCGACTAGCGAGCTACAATGAGCAGTTCTTC
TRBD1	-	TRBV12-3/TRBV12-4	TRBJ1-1	CASRLYSLTGFMNTEAFF	TGTGCCAGCAGGCTATACTCCCTGACAGGGTTCATGAACACTGAAGCTTTCTTT
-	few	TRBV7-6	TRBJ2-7	CASSSVRDTHYEQYF	TGTGCCAGCAGCTCGGTAAGGGACACCCATTACGAGCAGTACTTC
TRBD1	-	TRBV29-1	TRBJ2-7	CSVTGTGTYEQYF	TGCAGCGTCACCGGGACAGGGACCTACGAGCAGTACTTC